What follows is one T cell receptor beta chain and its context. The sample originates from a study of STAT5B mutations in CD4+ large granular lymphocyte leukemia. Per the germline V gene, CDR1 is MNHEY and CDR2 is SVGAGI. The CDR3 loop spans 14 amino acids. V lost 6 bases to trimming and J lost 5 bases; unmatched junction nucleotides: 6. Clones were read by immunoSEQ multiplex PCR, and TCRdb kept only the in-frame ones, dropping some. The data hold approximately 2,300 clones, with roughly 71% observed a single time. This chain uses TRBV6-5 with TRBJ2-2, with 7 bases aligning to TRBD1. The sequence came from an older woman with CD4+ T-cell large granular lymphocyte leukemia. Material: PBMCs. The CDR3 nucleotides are TGTGCCAGCAGGAGGGACAGAGGAACCGGGGAGCTGTTTTTT. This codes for CASRRDRGTGELFF.